Following are 6 T cell receptor beta chains from one sample sequenced in a study of blood T cell repertoires in COVID-19. Data came from immunoSEQ multiplex PCR; TCRdb stores just in-frame clones and leaves some out. The sample consists of under 400,000 clones, nearly 90% of them appearing once. Input material: peripheral blood. These receptors were obtained from a man aged 18 to 29 with active or convalescent COVID-19.

The chain joins TRBV4-2 to TRBJ1-1; TRBD1 agrees at 8 bases. This CDR3 is 17 amino acids long. Per the germline V gene, CDR1 is LGHNA and CDR2 is YNFKEQ. With 1 base clipped from V and 5 bases from J, the junction kept 12 bases outside the gene matches. In DNA form, the CDR3 reads TGTGCCAGCAGCCAAGCTTCGTCAGGGGGCAGGGGGACTGAAGCTTTCTTT. This encodes CASSQASSGGRGTEAFF.

V usage is TRBV7-6 and J usage is TRBJ2-1; 8 nucleotides agree with TRBD2. The V gene end was trimmed by 1 base and the J gene end by 2 bases; junction bases not matched to a gene: 4. The CDR3 is 16 amino acids. Germline loops: CDR1 SGHVS, CDR2 FNYEAQ. The CDR3: CASSLELSGTYNEQFF. CDR3 DNA: TGTGCCAGCAGCTTAGAACTTAGCGGGACCTACAATGAGCAGTTCTTC. Full variable domain (missing parts from reference TRBV7-6 and TRBJ2-1): GAGVSQSPRYKVTKRGQDVALRCDPISGHVSLYWYRQALGQGPEFLTYFNYEAQQDKSGLPNDRFSAERPEGSISTLTIQRTEQRDSAMYRCASSLELSGTYNEQFFGPGTRLTVL.

Concerning this clone: Other DNA variants within this sample encode the same CDR3. V and J are TRBV27 and TRBJ1-3; TRBD1 agrees at 7 bases. Germline values: CDR1 MNHEY, CDR2 SMNVEV (reference sequence). V was pared by 4 bases and J by 2 bases, with 2 bases of the junction left unmatched. CDR3 length: 14 residues. CDR3 sequence reads: CASSSTGAGNTIYF. CDR3 bases: TGTGCCAGCAGTTCCACAGGGGCTGGAAACACCATATATTTT.

The chain links TRBV7-2 to TRBJ1-5; 8 bases are a match to TRBD1. The CDR3 is made up of 17 amino acids. In germline, CDR1 is SGHTA, CDR2 FQGNSA. V trimming: 6 bases; J trimming: 4 bases; junction bases outside the gene matches: 14. CDR3 in amino acids: CASSPRGGQVGNQPQHF. CDR3 DNA: TGTGCCAGCAGTCCTCGAGGGGGACAGGTTGGGAATCAGCCCCAGCATTTT.

This clone has a count of ten or more. The chain joins TRBV5-4 to TRBJ2-2, with D possibly being TRBD1 (5 bases). The length of the CDR3 is 16 residues. Trimming took 1 base from V and 0 from J, leaving 10 bases between them. Germline V CDR1 and CDR2: SGHNT, YYREEE (reference sequence). CDR3 nucleotide sequence: TGTGCCAGCAGCTTGAGTCCAGGGACGAACACCGGGGAGCTGTTTTTT. Translation: CASSLSPGTNTGELFF.

The chain employs TRBV5-1 and TRBJ1-1; D is perhaps TRBD1 (6 bases). The CDR3 spans 15 residues. The germline gives CDR1 SGHRS, CDR2 YFSETQ. Between the trimmed V and J ends, which lost 4 bases and 0 bases, there was a span of 13 bases. The CDR3 protein is CASSVQGLVNTEAFF. The CDR3 nucleotides are TGCGCCAGCAGCGTTCAGGGGTTAGTGAACACTGAAGCTTTCTTT.